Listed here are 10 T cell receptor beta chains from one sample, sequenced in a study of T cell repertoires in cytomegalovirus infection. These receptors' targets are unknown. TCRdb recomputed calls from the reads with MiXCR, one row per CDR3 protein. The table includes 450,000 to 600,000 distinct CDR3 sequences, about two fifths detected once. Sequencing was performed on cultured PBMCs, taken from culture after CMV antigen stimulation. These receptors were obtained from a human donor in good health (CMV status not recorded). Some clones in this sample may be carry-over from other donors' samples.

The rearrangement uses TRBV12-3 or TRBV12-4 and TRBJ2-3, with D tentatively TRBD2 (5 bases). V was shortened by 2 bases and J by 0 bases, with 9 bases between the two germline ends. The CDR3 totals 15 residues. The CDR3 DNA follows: TGTGCCAGCAGTTTAAGGCTAGCTAGCACAGATACGCAGTATTTT. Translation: CASSLRLASTDTQYF.

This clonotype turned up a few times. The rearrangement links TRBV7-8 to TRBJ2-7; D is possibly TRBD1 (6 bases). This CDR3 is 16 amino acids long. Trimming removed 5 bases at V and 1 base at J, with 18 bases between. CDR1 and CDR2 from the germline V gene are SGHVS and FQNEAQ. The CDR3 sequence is CASSPLTGTPSYEQYF. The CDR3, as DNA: TGTGCCAGCAGCCCATTAACCGGGACACCTTCCTACGAGCAGTACTTC.

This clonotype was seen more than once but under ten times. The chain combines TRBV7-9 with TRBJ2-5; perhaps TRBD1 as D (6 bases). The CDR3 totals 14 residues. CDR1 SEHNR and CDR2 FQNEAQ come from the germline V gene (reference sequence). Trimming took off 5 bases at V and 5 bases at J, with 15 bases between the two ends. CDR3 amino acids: CASSARDTGETQYF. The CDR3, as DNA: TGTGCCAGCAGCGCTCGGGACACTGGGGAGACCCAGTACTTC.

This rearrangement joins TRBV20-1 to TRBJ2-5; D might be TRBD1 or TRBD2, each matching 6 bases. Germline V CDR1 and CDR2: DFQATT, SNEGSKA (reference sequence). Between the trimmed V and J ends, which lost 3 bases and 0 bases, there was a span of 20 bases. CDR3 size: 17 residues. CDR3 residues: CSARGGGDAWYQETQYF. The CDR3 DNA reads TGCAGTGCTAGGGGGGGCGGGGACGCCTGGTACCAAGAGACCCAGTACTTC.

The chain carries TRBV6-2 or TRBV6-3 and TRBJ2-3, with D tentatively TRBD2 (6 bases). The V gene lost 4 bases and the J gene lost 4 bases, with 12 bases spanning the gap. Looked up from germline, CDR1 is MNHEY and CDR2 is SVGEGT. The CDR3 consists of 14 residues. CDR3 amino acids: CASSFPRLADTQYF. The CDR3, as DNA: TGTGCCAGCAGTTTCCCGCGACTAGCAGATACGCAGTATTTT.

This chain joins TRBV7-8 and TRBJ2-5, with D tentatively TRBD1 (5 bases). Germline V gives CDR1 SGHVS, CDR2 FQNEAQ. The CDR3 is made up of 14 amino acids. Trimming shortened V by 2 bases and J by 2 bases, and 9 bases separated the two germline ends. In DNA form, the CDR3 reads TGTGCCAGCAGCTTAACAGGCCGTCAAGAGACCCAGTACTTC. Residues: CASSLTGRQETQYF.

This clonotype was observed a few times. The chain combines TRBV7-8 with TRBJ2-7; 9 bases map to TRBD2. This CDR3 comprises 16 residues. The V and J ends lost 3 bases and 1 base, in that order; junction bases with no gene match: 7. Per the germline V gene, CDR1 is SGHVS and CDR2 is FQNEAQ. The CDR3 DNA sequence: TGTGCCAGCAGCTTTGGACCAGCGGGGGGTTCCTACGAGCAGTACTTC. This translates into CASSFGPAGGSYEQYF.

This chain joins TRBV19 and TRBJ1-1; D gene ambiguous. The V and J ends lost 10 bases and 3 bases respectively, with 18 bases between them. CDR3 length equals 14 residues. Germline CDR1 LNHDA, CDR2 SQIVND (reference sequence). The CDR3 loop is CATSGTAQDTEAFF. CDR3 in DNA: TGTGCCACCTCAGGTACGGCCCAGGACACTGAAGCTTTCTTT. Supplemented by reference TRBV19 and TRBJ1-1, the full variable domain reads DGGITQSPKYLFRKEGQNVTLSCEQNLNHDAMYWYRQDPGQGLRLIYYSQIVNDFQKGDIAEGYSVSREKKESFPLTVTSAQKNPTAFYLCATSGTAQDTEAFFGQGTRLTVV.

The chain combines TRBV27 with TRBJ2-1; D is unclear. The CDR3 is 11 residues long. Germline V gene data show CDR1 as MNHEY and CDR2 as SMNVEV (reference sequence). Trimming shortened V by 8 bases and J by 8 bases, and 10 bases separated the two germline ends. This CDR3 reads CASGKADEQFF. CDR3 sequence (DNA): TGTGCCAGCGGTAAGGCGGATGAGCAGTTCTTC.

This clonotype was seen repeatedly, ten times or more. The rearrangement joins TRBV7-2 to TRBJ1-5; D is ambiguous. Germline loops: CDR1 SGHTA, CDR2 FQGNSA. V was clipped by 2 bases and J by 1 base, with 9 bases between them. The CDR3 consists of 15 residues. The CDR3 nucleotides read TGTGCCAGCAGCTTAACGCTGGGGAGCAATCAGCCCCAGCATTTT. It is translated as CASSLTLGSNQPQHF. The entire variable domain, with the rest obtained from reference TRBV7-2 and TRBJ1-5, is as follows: GAGVSQSPSNKVTEKGKDVELRCDPISGHTALYWYRQSLGQGLEFLIYFQGNSAPDKSGLPSDRFSAERTGGSVSTLTIQRTQQEDSAVYLCASSLTLGSNQPQHFGDGTRLSIL.